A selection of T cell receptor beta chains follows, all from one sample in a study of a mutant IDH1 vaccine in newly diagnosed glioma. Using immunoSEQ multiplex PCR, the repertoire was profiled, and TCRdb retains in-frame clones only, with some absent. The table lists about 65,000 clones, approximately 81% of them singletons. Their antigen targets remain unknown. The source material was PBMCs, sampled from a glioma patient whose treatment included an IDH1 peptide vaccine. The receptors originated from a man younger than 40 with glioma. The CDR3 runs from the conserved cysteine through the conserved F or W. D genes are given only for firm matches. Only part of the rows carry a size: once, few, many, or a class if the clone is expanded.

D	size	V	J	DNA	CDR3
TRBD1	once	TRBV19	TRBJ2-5	TGTGCCAGTAGTCCATATGGACAGGTAACAAGTAGGAAAAAGACCCAGTACTTC	CASSPYGQVTSRKKTQYF
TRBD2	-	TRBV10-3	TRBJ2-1	TGTGCCATCAGTGAGTCCTTTGTTCCGGCGGGGGGGCCCTACAATGAGCAGTTCTTC	CAISESFVPAGGPYNEQFF
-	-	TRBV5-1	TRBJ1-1	TGCGCCAGCAGCAAGGGGGGCTTAAACACTGAAGCTTTCTTT	CASSKGGLNTEAFF
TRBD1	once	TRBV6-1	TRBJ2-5	TGTGCCAGCAGCGAACGGGACAGGGTGAAGGAGGAGACCCAGTACTTC	CASSERDRVKEETQYF
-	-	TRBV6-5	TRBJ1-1	TGTGCCAGCAGTTACTTTAACAGACCTTTCACTGAAGCTTTCTTT	CASSYFNRPFTEAFF
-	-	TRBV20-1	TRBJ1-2	TGCAGTGCTAGACAAAACTATGGCTACACCTTC	CSARQNYGYTF
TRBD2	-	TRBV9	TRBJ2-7	TGTGCCAGCAGCGTAACTGCGGGAGGTGATTCCGAGCAGTACTTC	CASSVTAGGDSEQYF
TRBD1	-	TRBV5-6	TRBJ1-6	TGTGCCAGCAGCTTGGGCCGGCGGGGACAGCGGAAAATATCACCCCTCCACTTT	CASSLGRRGQRKISPLHF
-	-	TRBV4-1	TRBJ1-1	TGCGCCAGCAGCCAAGCCATGAACACTGAAGCTTTCTTT	CASSQAMNTEAFF
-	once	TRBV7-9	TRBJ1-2	TGTGCCAGCAGCTTAGAGTTGACAGCGGATGGCTACACCTTC	CASSLELTADGYTF
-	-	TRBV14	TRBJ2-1	TGTGCCAGCAGCCAGCGGAGGCTCTCCTACAATGAGCAGTTCTTC	CASSQRRLSYNEQFF
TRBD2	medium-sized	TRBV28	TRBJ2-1	TGTGCCAGCAGTAAAGCGGGGGGGCCGTACAATGAGCAGTTCTTC	CASSKAGGPYNEQFF
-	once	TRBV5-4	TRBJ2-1	TGTGCCAGCAGTCGAGACAGTCTACCCTACAATGAGCAGTTCTTC	CASSRDSLPYNEQFF